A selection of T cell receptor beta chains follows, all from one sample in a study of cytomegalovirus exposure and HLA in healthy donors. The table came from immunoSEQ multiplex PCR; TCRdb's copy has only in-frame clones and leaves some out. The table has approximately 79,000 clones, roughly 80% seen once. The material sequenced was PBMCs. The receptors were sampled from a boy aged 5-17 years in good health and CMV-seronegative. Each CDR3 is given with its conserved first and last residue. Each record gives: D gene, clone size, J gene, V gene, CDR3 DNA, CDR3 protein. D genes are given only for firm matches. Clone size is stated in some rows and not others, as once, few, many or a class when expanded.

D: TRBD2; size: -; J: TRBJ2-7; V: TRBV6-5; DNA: TGTGCCAGCAGTTACGCCGGACTAGCGGGAGGCTACGAGCAGTACTTC; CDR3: CASSYAGLAGGYEQYF
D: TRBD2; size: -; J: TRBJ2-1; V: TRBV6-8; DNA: TGTGCCAGCAGTTGGACTAGCGGGTCCTACAATGAGCAGTTCTTC; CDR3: CASSWTSGSYNEQFF
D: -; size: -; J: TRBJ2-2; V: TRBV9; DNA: TGTGCCAGCGAGAAGAACACCGGGGAGCTGTTTTTT; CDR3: CASEKNTGELFF
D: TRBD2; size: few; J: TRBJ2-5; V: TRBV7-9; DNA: TGTGCCAGCAGTCAAAGCGGGGGGTACAAAGAGACCCAGTACTTC; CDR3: CASSQSGGYKETQYF
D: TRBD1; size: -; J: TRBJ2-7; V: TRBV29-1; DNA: TGCAGCGCCATACCCCGGGACAGGCCCTACGAGCAGTACTTC; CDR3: CSAIPRDRPYEQYF
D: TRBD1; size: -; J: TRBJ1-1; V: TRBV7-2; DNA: TGTGCCAGCAGCTTGAGGACAGGGGACAACACTGAAGCTTTCTTT; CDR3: CASSLRTGDNTEAFF
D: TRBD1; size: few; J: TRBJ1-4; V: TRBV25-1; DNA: TGTGCCAGCAGTGACCGTGACAGGGGGAATGAAAAACTGTTTTTT; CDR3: CASSDRDRGNEKLFF
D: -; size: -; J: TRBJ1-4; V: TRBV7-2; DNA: TGTGCCAGCAGCTTAGCGCGTAGCCCTAATGAAAAACTGTTTTTT; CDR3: CASSLARSPNEKLFF
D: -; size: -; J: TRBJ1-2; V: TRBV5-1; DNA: TGCGCCAGCAGCTTTGCGGGGGCTGGCTACACCTTC; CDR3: CASSFAGAGYTF
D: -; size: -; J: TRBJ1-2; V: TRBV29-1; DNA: TGCAGCGTTGAACAGCGCTATGGCTACACCTTC; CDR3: CSVEQRYGYTF
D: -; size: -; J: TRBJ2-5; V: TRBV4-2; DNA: TGTGCCAGCAGCCAGAGCCAGGGAGGGGGGGAGACCCAGTACTTC; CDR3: CASSQSQGGGETQYF
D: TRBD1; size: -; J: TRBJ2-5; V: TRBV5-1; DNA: TGCGCCAGCAGCCCCACCCGACAGGGGCGCCAAGAGACCCAGTACTTC; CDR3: CASSPTRQGRQETQYF
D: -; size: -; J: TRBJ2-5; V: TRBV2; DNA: TGTGCCAGCAGCTGGTTAGAGCTAACAGAGACCCAGTACTTC; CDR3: CASSWLELTETQYF
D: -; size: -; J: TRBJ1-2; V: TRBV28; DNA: TGTGCCAGCAGCTACTCCGAGGGAATGGGTGGCTACACCTTC; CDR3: CASSYSEGMGGYTF
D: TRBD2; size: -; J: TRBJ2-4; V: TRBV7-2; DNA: TGTGCCAGCAGCTTAGCTCTAGCGGGGGGACTTGGCATTCAGTACTTC; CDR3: CASSLALAGGLGIQYF
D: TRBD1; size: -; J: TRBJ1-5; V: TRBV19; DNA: TGTGCCAGTAGTAGGGACAGGGCCGACAATCAGCCCCAGCATTTT; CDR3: CASSRDRADNQPQHF
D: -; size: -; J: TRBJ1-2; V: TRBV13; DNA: TGTGCCAGCAGCATACAGGGAAGAATAGGCTACACCTTC; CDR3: CASSIQGRIGYTF
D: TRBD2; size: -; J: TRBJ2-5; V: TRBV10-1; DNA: TGCGCCAGCAGTGAGTCGGCGGGGGGACAAGAGACCCAGTACTTC; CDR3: CASSESAGGQETQYF
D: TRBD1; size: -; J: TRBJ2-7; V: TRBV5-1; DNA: TGCGCCAGCAGCTCTGCTCCGAATCAACAGGGGACCTACGAGCAGTACTTC; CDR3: CASSSAPNQQGTYEQYF
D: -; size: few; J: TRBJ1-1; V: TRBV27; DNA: TGTGCCAGCAGCGTCGAGCTCTTGAGCACTGAAGCTTTCTTT; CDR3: CASSVELLSTEAFF
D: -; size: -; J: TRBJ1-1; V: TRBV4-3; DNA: TGCGCCAGCAGCCAAGTGAAAGGGGGGGATGCCGAAGCTTTCTTT; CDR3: CASSQVKGGDAEAFF
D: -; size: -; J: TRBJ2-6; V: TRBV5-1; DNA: TGCGCCAGCAGCTTTCAGGCAGGGCGGTCTGGGGCCAACGTCCTGACTTTC; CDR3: CASSFQAGRSGANVLTF
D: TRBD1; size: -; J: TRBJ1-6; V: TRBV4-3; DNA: TGCGCCAGCAGCCGGCACACGGGACAGGGCGAGGCACCCCTCCACTTT; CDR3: CASSRHTGQGEAPLHF
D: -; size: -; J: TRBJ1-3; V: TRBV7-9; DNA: TGTGCCAGCAGCTCGTCAGAGAGCGGGTCTGGAAACACCATATATTTT; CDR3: CASSSSESGSGNTIYF
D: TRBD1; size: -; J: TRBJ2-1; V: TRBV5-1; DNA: TGCGCCAGCAGACAACCAGGGGGCCATGAGCAGTTCTTC; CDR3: CASRQPGGHEQFF
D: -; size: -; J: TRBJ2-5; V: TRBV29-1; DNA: TGCAGCGCCCGGGGGGCCCAAGAGACCCAGTACTTC; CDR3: CSARGAQETQYF
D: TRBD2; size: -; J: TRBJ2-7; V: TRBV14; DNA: TGTGCCAGCAGCTCTGGACTAGCGGGACCCTACGAGCAGTACTTC; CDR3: CASSSGLAGPYEQYF
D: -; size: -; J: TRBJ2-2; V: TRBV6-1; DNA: TGTGCCAGCAGTGAACAGGGTGCTGGGACCGGGGAGCTGTTTTTT; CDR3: CASSEQGAGTGELFF
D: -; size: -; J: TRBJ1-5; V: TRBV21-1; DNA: TGTGCCAGCAGCAAAGACTGCTTTTATAGCAATCAGCCCCAGCATTTT; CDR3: CASSKDCFYSNQPQHF
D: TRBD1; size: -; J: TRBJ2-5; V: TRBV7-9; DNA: TGTGCCAGCAGCCCCGGGACCCGGGACAGGGGCCGAGAGACCCAGTACTTC; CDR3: CASSPGTRDRGRETQYF
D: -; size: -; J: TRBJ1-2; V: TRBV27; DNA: TGTGCCAGCAGTCCGTCCCAGAACAGCTATGGCTACACCTTC; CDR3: CASSPSQNSYGYTF
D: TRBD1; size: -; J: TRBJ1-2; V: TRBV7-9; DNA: TGTGCCAGCAGCTTAGGGACAGGGGATGGCTACACCTTC; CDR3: CASSLGTGDGYTF
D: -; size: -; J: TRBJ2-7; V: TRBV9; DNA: TGTGCCAGCAGCATAGCCGGGGACTCCTACGAGCAGTACTTC; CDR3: CASSIAGDSYEQYF
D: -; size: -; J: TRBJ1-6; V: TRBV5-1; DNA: TGCGCCAGCAGCTTGGCGTATAATGCACCCCTCCACTTT; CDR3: CASSLAYNAPLHF
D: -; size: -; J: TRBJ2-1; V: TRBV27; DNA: TGTGCCAGCAGGGGGGCCGCGAGAAGCAATGAGCAGTTCTTC; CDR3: CASRGAARSNEQFF
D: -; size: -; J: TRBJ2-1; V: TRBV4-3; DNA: TGCGCCAGCAGCCAAGACCCCCAGGTTTGGCGAGTTAGGAATGAGCAGTTCTTC; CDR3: CASSQDPQVWRVRNEQFF
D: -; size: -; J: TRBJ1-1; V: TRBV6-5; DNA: TGTGCCAGCACCCGGGGGGGAGAAGCTTTCTTT; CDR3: CASTRGGEAFF
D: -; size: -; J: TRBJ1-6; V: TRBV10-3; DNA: TGTGCCATCAGTGAGTCGAACAGGGACGATTCACCCCTCCACTTT; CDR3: CAISESNRDDSPLHF
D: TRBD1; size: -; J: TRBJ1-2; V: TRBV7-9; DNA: TGTGCCAGCAGCTTAGGGGACAGATATGGCTACACCTTC; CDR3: CASSLGDRYGYTF
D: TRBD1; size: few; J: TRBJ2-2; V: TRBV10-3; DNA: TGTGCCATCAGTGAGTGGAACAGGGGTTCGAACGGGGAGCTGTTTTTT; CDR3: CAISEWNRGSNGELFF
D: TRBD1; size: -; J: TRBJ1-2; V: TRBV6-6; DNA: TGTGCCAGCACTGGGACAGGGGGAGGCTACACCTTC; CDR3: CASTGTGGGYTF
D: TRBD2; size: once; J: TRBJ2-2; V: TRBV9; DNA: TGTGCCAGCAGCTCCTGGGGGGGTGTCGGGGAGCTGTTTTTT; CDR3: CASSSWGGVGELFF
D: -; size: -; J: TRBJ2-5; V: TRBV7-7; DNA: TGTGCTAGCAGCTTAAAGGGGGTAGAGACCCAGTACTTC; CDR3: CASSLKGVETQYF
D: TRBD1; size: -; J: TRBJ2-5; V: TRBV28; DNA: TGTGCCAGCAGTTTCATTCCCACCGAGAGGGGGCAGGTGGAGACCCAGTACTTC; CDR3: CASSFIPTERGQVETQYF
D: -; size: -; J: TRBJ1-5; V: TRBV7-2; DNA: TGTGCCAGCAGCTTAAGGGGTAGCAATCAGCCCCAGCATTTT; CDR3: CASSLRGSNQPQHF
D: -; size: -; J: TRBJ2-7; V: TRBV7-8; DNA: TGTGCCAGCAGCTTAGGGACTTTCTACGAGCAGTACTTC; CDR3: CASSLGTFYEQYF
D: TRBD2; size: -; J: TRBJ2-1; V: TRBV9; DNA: TGTGCCAGCAGCCTTGGGACTAGCGGCTACAATGAGCAGTTCTTC; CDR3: CASSLGTSGYNEQFF
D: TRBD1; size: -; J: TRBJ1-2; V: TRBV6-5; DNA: TGTGCCAGCAGTTCCGGACAGGGGTCATCCGGCTACACCTTC; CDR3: CASSSGQGSSGYTF
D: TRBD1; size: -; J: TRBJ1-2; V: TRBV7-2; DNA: TGTGCCAGCAGCTTAGGGACAGGGGCTTACTATGGCTACACCTTC; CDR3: CASSLGTGAYYGYTF
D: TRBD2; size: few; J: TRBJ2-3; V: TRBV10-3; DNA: TGTGCCACCTCAGCGGGGTCTCACACAGATACGCAGTATTTT; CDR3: CATSAGSHTDTQYF
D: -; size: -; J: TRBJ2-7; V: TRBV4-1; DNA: TGCGCCAGCAGCCAGGCTTCGGGAGTGGACGAGCAGTACTTC; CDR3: CASSQASGVDEQYF